A single sample is the source of the 18 T cell receptor beta chains below, sequenced in a study of blood T cell repertoires in COVID-19. TCRdb's table, derived via immunoSEQ multiplex PCR, lists solely in-frame clones and lacks some. This table holds about 390,000 clones, just under 90% found once. Sequences were obtained from PBMCs or T cells enriched from blood (not recorded which). Receptor source: a woman between 45 and 65 years old who had recovered from COVID-19.

This chain joins TRBV5-5 and TRBJ2-7; tentative D call: TRBD1 (5 bases). This CDR3 is built from 15 residues. From germline, CDR1 is SGHKS and CDR2 YYEKEE (reference sequence). The V and J ends lost 2 bases and 2 bases respectively, with 14 bases between them. CDR3 loop: CASSFRTLRTYEQYF. CDR3 DNA sequence: TGTGCCAGCAGCTTCCGGACACTAAGGACCTACGAGCAGTACTTC.

This clone was seen only once. CDR3 in amino acids: CASSLGGQGEKLFF. In DNA, the CDR3 is TGCGCCAGCAGCTTGGGTGGACAGGGAGAAAAACTGTTTTTT. This rearrangement joins TRBV5-1 to TRBJ1-4, with 8 bases that match TRBD1. The CDR3 contains 14 residues. J lost 8 bases, V lost 0 bases, and 3 bases had no gene match. Germline loops: CDR1 SGHRS, CDR2 YFSETQ.

This clone turned up a few times. V usage is TRBV28 and J usage is TRBJ2-2, with TRBD1 matching 10 bases. Germline-derived CDR1 and CDR2 are MDHEN and SYDVKM. After removal of 3 bases from V and 0 bases from J, the junction contained 7 bases not matched to a gene. The CDR3 covers 18 residues. The CDR3: CASSFSPGQGANTGELFF. Written as DNA, the CDR3 is TGTGCCAGCAGTTTTTCTCCAGGACAGGGGGCGAACACCGGGGAGCTGTTTTTT.

V usage is TRBV28 and J usage is TRBJ2-3; a weak D match, TRBD1 (6 bases). Germline assignment: CDR1 MDHEN and CDR2 SYDVKM. This CDR3 is built from 14 residues. Trimming cost V 6 bases and J 2 bases, with 12 bases left between them. CDR3: CASRWGHATDTQYF. CDR3 sequence (DNA): TGTGCCAGCAGGTGGGGACATGCCACAGATACGCAGTATTTT.

This clone was seen just once. The J gene is TRBJ2-5, the V gene TRBV19, with no clear D. The CDR3 totals 15 residues. Germline CDR1 LNHDA, CDR2 SQIVND (reference sequence). Trimming took off 5 bases at V and 4 bases at J, with 17 bases between the two ends. The CDR3 region has the DNA TGTGCCAGTAGTGAGGTGTCTACCGTCGGAGAGACCCAGTACTTC. Amino acid sequence: CASSEVSTVGETQYF. The variable domain in full, completed from reference TRBV19 and TRBJ2-5, reads DGGITQSPKYLFRKEGQNVTLSCEQNLNHDAMYWYRQDPGQGLRLIYYSQIVNDFQKGDIAEGYSVSREKKESFPLTVTSAQKNPTAFYLCASSEVSTVGETQYFGPGTRLLVL.

The chain's CDR3 is CASSLDHFMRGPPETQYF. In DNA form, the CDR3 reads TGTGCCAGCAGCTTAGATCATTTTATGCGGGGGCCTCCGGAGACCCAGTACTTC. The rearrangement links TRBV11-2 to TRBJ2-5, with a possible D match to TRBD2 (7 bases). Germline CDR1 and CDR2: SGHAT and FQNNGV. Between the trimmed V and J ends, which lost 0 bases and 5 bases, there was a span of 22 bases. This CDR3 comprises 18 residues. The full variable domain, with the rest looked up from reference TRBV11-2 and TRBJ2-5, is EAGVAQSPRYKIIEKRQSVAFWCNPISGHATLYWYQQILGQGPKLLIQFQNNGVVDDSQLPKDRFSAERLKGVDSTLKIQPAKLEDSAVYLCASSLDHFMRGPPETQYFGPGTRLLVL.

This chain uses TRBV5-6 with TRBJ1-2; the match to TRBD1 covers 7 bases. CDR1 is SGHDT, CDR2 YYEEEE, per germline. This CDR3 spans 12 amino acids. J was trimmed by 7 bases and V by 5 bases; bases with no gene match: 5. DNA of the CDR3: TGTGCCAGCAGACAGGGGCCGGCTGGCTACACCTTC. This translates into CASRQGPAGYTF.

The chain is built from TRBV5-6 and TRBJ2-7; weak D call: TRBD2 (5 bases). The germline gives CDR1 SGHDT, CDR2 YYEEEE. The V gene lost 4 bases and the J gene lost 3 bases, with 8 bases spanning the gap. The CDR3 has 12 residues. CDR3 DNA sequence: TGTGCCAGCAGCGGGAGTGGCTACGAGCAGTACTTC. Translation: CASSGSGYEQYF.

This chain connects TRBV29-1 to TRBJ1-2; D might be TRBD1 (6 bases). This CDR3 is 14 amino acids long. Germline values: CDR1 SQVTM, CDR2 ANQGSEA. The CDR3 DNA follows: TGCAGTACGGACAGCCCGGAGAGTGACTATGGCTACACCTTC. Translated, it gives CSTDSPESDYGYTF.

This sequence joins TRBV4-3 and TRBJ1-4; 8 nucleotides align to TRBD1. The CDR3 has 14 amino acids. With V trimmed by 3 bases and J by 6 bases, 3 bases remained unmatched. Germline V gene sequence: CDR1 LGHNA, CDR2 YSLEER. CDR3 DNA: TGCGCCAGCAGCCAGGACAGGGAAGATGAAAAACTGTTTTTT. It is translated as CASSQDREDEKLFF.

The genes are TRBV30 and TRBJ2-1; D possibly corresponds to TRBD2 (5 bases). The CDR3 length is 13 residues. V lost 4 bases to trimming and J lost 7 bases, with 14 bases between them. Germline loops: CDR1 GTSNPN, CDR2 SVGIG (reference sequence). CDR3 residues: CAWNKLERNEQFF. CDR3 nucleotides: TGTGCCTGGAATAAACTAGAGCGGAATGAGCAGTTCTTC.

This clone was seen a few times. The chain carries TRBV7-8 and TRBJ1-3; D may be TRBD1 (6 bases). The V and J ends lost 4 bases and 0 bases respectively, with 13 bases between them. CDR1 SGHVS and CDR2 FQNEAQ come from the germline V gene. The CDR3 spans 16 residues. CDR3 nucleotides: TGTGCCAGCAGCTCTGAGACAGGTGGCTCTGGAAACACCATATATTTT. Amino acids: CASSSETGGSGNTIYF.

The chain couples TRBV4-1 to TRBJ1-1; D uncertain. V lost 3 bases to trimming and J lost 4 bases, with 15 bases between them. From germline, CDR1 is MGHRA and CDR2 YSYEKL. This CDR3 comprises 15 residues. CDR3 sequence: CASSHHDGRPTEAFF. The CDR3 region has the DNA TGCGCCAGCAGCCATCACGACGGCAGGCCCACTGAAGCTTTCTTT.

CDR3 protein: CASRIGMHHTYEQYF. DNA of the CDR3: TGCGCCAGCAGAATCGGGATGCACCATACCTACGAGCAGTACTTC. The chain recombines TRBV5-1 with TRBJ2-7; D may be TRBD2 (5 bases). The CDR3 loop spans 15 amino acids. V lost 5 bases and J 2 bases, leaving 17 bases between the germline ends. Germline CDR1 is SGHRS and CDR2 is YFSETQ.

The chain has TRBV20-1 and TRBJ1-1; no firm D call. The V gene lost 3 bases and the J gene lost 0 bases, with 11 bases spanning the gap. The CDR3 has 14 amino acids. Per germline, CDR1 DFQATT and CDR2 SNEGSKA (reference sequence). The CDR3 region has the DNA TGCAGTGCTAGTATAAGAGGCATGAACACTGAAGCTTTCTTT. It codes for CSASIRGMNTEAFF.

The rearrangement links TRBV2 to TRBJ1-2; perhaps TRBD1 as D (6 bases). V was pared by 3 bases and J by 3 bases, with 8 bases between. CDR3 size: 13 residues. The germline V gene has CDR1 SNHLY and CDR2 FYNNEI. The CDR3 bases are TGTGCCAGCAGTGACTACAGGGACTATGGCTACACCTTC. Amino acid sequence: CASSDYRDYGYTF. Drawing the rest from reference TRBV2 and TRBJ1-2, the complete variable domain is EPEVTQTPSHQVTQMGQEVILRCVPISNHLYFYWYRQILGQKVEFLVSFYNNEISEKSEIFDDQFSVERPDGSNFTLKIRSTKLEDSAMYFCASSDYRDYGYTFGSGTRLTVV.

This clone was seen only once. The V gene is TRBV5-6, the J gene TRBJ1-5; D is possibly TRBD1 (6 bases). V shed 1 base and J shed 5 bases, with 10 bases lying between them. The germline V gene encodes CDR1 SGHDT and CDR2 YYEEEE. This CDR3 spans 14 amino acids. The CDR3 reads CASSLFGGDQPQHF. In DNA, the CDR3 is TGTGCCAGCAGCTTGTTTGGGGGCGATCAGCCCCAGCATTTT.

In this sample, this clone turned up once. The chain couples TRBV4-3 to TRBJ1-3; TRBD1 aligns across 8 bases. Trimming at V came to 1 base and at J to 3 bases, leaving 2 bases not matched to a gene. Germline-derived CDR1 and CDR2 are LGHNA and YSLEER. This CDR3 comprises 15 residues. Here the CDR3 DNA reads TGCGCCAGCAGCCAAGGGACAGGGTTTGGAAACACCATATATTTT. Translated: CASSQGTGFGNTIYF.